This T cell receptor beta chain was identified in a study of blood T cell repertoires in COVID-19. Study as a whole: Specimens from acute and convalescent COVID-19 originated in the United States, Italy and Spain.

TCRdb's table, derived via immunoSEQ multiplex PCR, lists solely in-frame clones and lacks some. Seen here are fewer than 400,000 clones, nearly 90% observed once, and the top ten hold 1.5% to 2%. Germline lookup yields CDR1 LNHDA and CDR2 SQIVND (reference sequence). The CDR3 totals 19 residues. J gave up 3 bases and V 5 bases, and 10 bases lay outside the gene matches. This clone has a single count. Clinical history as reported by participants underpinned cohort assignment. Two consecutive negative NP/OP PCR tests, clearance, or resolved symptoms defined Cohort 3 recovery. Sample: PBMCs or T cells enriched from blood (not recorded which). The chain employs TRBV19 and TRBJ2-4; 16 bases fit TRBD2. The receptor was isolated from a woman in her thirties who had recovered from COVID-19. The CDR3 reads CASSLSGTSGGAVKNIQYF. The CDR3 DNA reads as TGTGCCAGTAGTCTGTCCGGGACTAGCGGGGGGGCGGTCAAAAACATTCAGTACTTC.